The clone carrying this T cell receptor beta chain was picked up many times. The CDR3 spans 15 residues. Trimming took off 2 bases at V and 0 bases at J, with 7 bases between the two ends. CDR1 is MNHNS, CDR2 SASEGT, per germline. This record belongs to a study of human T cells and chemical hapten exposure. In the original analysis: Sample-level TCR yields exhibited a median of approximately 96,000, with a range of about 20,000 to 750,000. One entry per CDR3 protein, called by TCRdb with MiXCR from the 5' RACE reads. The V and J calls shown here were made by TCRdb, not taken from the authors' results. The sample includes more than 140,000 distinct CDR3 sequences, 3.5% to 5% of them seen just once. It was unfractionated whole blood from which total RNA was extracted.

J is TRBJ2-2 and V is TRBV6-1; D unresolved. The clonotype originates from a female donor in good health. CDR3 region: CASSELLANTGELFF. As DNA, the CDR3 is TGTGCCAGCAGTGAACTTCTCGCGAACACCGGGGAGCTGTTTTTT.